These 14 T cell receptor beta chains came from one sample sequenced in a study of spatial heterogeneity in lung cancer. Antigen specificity for these receptors is unknown. Time point described: sample taken at primary tumor resection. Study-level results: Expanded alpha and beta TCR counts within tumors tracked tumor mutation counts.

MiXCR was run by TCRdb on the 5' RACE reads, yielding one entry per CDR3 protein. The table shows approximately 6,800 distinct CDR3 sequences, with over 12% occurring only once. The source was lung tumor tissue, collected at surgery. The receptors stem from a male donor with early-stage non-small cell lung cancer.

Only a few counts were recorded for this clonotype. The CDR3 DNA is TGTGCCAGCAGTTTATCGAAGGGAGGCGGGGAGCTGTTTTTT. Translation: CASSLSKGGGELFF. The rearrangement uses TRBV27 and TRBJ2-2; TRBD2 is a possible D gene (6 bases). This CDR3 is 14 amino acids long. With 0 bases removed from V and 7 bases from J, the gap between germline ends came to 9 bases. The V gene's germline CDR1 is MNHEY and CDR2 SMNVEV (reference sequence).

This clonotype occurred many times. The chain recombines TRBV12-5 with TRBJ2-2; TRBD1 agrees at 8 bases. The CDR3 covers 15 residues. The V gene end was trimmed by 4 bases and the J gene end by 4 bases; junction bases not matched to a gene: 5. The V gene's germline CDR1 is LGHNT and CDR2 FRNRAP. The CDR3 DNA reads as TGTGCTAGTGGTTCCGGACAGGGATTCACCGGGGAGCTGTTTTTT. Its translation is CASGSGQGFTGELFF.

By share of the sample, this clonotype is medium-sized. CDR3 sequence reads: CATSIGGTGNTIYF. CDR3 sequence (DNA): TGTGCCACCAGCATAGGTGGAACTGGAAACACCATATATTTT. The rearrangement joins TRBV15 to TRBJ1-3; D call uncertain. This CDR3 is 14 amino acids long. In germline, CDR1 is LNHNV, CDR2 YYDKDF (reference sequence). Between the trimmed V and J ends, which lost 4 bases and 2 bases, there was a span of 9 bases.

The rearrangement joins TRBV6-2 or TRBV6-3 to TRBJ2-5; the D is unclear. Deletions cut 6 bases from V and 1 base from J, with 18 bases between. The CDR3 has 16 amino acids. Germline CDR1 reads MNHEY; CDR2 reads SVGEGT. CDR3 nucleotide sequence: TGTGCCAGCAGATATCTCTTAACGGACCTCCAAGAGACCCAGTACTTC. Translating it yields CASRYLLTDLQETQYF.

This clonotype was counted a few times. V and J are TRBV27 and TRBJ1-2; D call uncertain. The CDR3 consists of 15 residues. In germline, CDR1 is MNHEY, CDR2 SMNVEV (reference sequence). Between the trimmed V and J ends, which lost 6 bases and 4 bases, there was a span of 18 bases. This CDR3 reads CASSEDRGRIYGYTF. In nucleotides, the CDR3 is TGTGCCAGCAGCGAGGACCGCGGACGGATCTATGGCTACACCTTC.

This clonotype was detected a few times. This chain connects TRBV12-3 or TRBV12-4 to TRBJ2-7, with 8 positions matching TRBD1. This CDR3 spans 15 amino acids. The ends lost 4 bases at V and 1 base at J; junction bases unmatched: 6. CDR3 sequence: CASSYRRTGSYEQYF. The CDR3 nucleotides are TGTGCCAGCAGTTATAGAAGGACAGGGTCCTACGAGCAGTACTTC.

This clonotype was detected only a few times. J is TRBJ1-5 and V is TRBV20-1, with D perhaps matching TRBD1 (6 bases). This CDR3 is 17 amino acids long. The germline CDR1 and CDR2 sequences are DFQATT and SNEGSKA (reference sequence). V shed 2 bases and J shed 0 bases, with 17 bases lying between them. The CDR3 DNA follows: TGCAGTGCTAGACCAAGGCCAAGGGGGTATAGCAATCAGCCCCAGCATTTT. Translated, it gives CSARPRPRGYSNQPQHF.

This clonotype is large in the sample. This sequence joins TRBV27 and TRBJ2-2; 7 bases match TRBD2. V gave up 3 bases and J gave up 3 bases; unmatched junction bases: 7. CDR1 is MNHEY, CDR2 SMNVEV, per germline (reference sequence). This CDR3 contains 16 residues. This CDR3 reads CASSFAAGVYTGELFF. CDR3 in DNA: TGTGCCAGCAGTTTTGCGGCGGGAGTTTACACCGGGGAGCTGTTTTTT.

This clonotype was picked up many times. The chain carries TRBV7-9 and TRBJ2-2; possible D gene TRBD1, 6 bases. Germline CDR1 SEHNR, CDR2 FQNEAQ (reference sequence). V was pared by 4 bases and J by 3 bases, with 12 bases between. The CDR3 contains 15 residues. CDR3 in DNA: TGTGCCAGCAGCTCCCTCACAGGGTACACCGGGGAGCTGTTTTTT. It translates to CASSSLTGYTGELFF.

This clonotype came up many times. The V call is TRBV4-1, the J call TRBJ2-3, with D hard to call. Germline CDR1 MGHRA, CDR2 YSYEKL. The V and J ends lost 2 bases and 0 bases respectively, with 3 bases between them. CDR3 length: 13 amino acids. This chain's CDR3 is CASSQSSTDTQYF. CDR3 DNA: TGCGCCAGCAGCCAATCTAGCACAGATACGCAGTATTTT.

In its sample, this clonotype ranks as medium-sized. The chain combines TRBV12-3 or TRBV12-4 with TRBJ1-5; no firm D call. Trimming removed 3 bases at V and 5 bases at J, with 11 bases between. CDR3 length: 14 amino acids. As DNA, the CDR3 is TGTGCCAGCAGTTTCAGACTGACGGATCAGCCCCAGCATTTT. The encoded protein is CASSFRLTDQPQHF.

This clonotype was picked up a small number of times. The gene calls are TRBV9 and TRBJ2-1; 7 nucleotides line up with TRBD1. This CDR3 has 15 amino acids. Germline loops: CDR1 SGDLS, CDR2 YYNGEE. V dropped 3 bases and J dropped 0; count of bases not matched to a gene: 3. CDR3 sequence: CASSEQGNSYNEQFF. DNA for the CDR3: TGTGCCAGCAGCGAACAGGGGAACTCCTACAATGAGCAGTTCTTC. Complete variable domain (other parts from reference TRBV9 and TRBJ2-1): DSGVTQTPKHLITATGQRVTLRCSPRSGDLSVYWYQQSLDQGLQFLIQYYNGEERAKGNILERFSAQQFPDLHSELNLSSLELGDSALYFCASSEQGNSYNEQFFGPGTRLTVL.

The sample holds a few counts of this clonotype. CDR3 in amino acids: CASSQKEGGTSNSPLHF. The CDR3, as DNA: TGCGCCAGCAGCCAAAAAGAGGGAGGGACCAGTAATTCACCCCTCCACTTT. The rearrangement joins TRBV4-1 to TRBJ1-6; D possibly corresponds to TRBD1 (5 bases). CDR1 is MGHRA and CDR2 is YSYEKL in the germline V gene. The CDR3 has 17 amino acids. V was shortened by 2 bases and J by 6 bases, with 17 bases between the two germline ends.

The chain carries TRBV18 and TRBJ1-1, with 9 bases fitting TRBD1. The CDR3 has 13 residues. Trimming removed 4 bases from V and 3 bases from J; junction bases left unmatched: 0. Per the germline V gene, CDR1 is KGHSH and CDR2 is LQKENI. In DNA, the CDR3 is TGTGCCAGCTCACGGGACAGGGACACTGAAGCTTTCTTT. Translation: CASSRDRDTEAFF.